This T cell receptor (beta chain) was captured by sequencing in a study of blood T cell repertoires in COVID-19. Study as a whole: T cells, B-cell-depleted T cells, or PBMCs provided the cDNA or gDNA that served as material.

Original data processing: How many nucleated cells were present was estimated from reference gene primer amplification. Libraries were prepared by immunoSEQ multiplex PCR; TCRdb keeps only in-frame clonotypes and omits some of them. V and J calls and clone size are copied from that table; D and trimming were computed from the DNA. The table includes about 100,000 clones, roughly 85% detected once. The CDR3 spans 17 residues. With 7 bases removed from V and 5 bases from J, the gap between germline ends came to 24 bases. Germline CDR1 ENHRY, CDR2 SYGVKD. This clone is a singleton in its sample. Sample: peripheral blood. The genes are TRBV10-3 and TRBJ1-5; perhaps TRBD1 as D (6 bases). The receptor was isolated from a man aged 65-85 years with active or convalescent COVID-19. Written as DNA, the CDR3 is TGTGCCATCAAACCCGGGACATTCCAAATATTGGATCAGCCCCAGCATTTT. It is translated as CAIKPGTFQILDQPQHF.